Presented here are 15 T cell receptor beta chains from one specimen sequenced in a study of cytomegalovirus exposure and HLA in healthy donors. The PCR employed 60 Vbeta primers together with 13 Jbeta primers. The method was immunoSEQ multiplex PCR; TCRdb's version includes in-frame clones alone and lacks a portion of them. Of 130,000 to 150,000 clones in the sample, around 79% are singletons; the top ten hold 2.5% to 3.5%. The sequencing sample was made of PBMCs. The origin of the receptors is a man in his forties in good health and CMV-seropositive.

The chain employs TRBV5-1 and TRBJ2-3; no clear D gene. Germline V gives CDR1 SGHRS, CDR2 YFSETQ. Trimming stripped 5 bases from V and 0 bases from J, with 10 bases between. CDR3 length equals 14 residues. CDR3 amino acids: CASRTTPSTDTQYF. For the CDR3, the DNA is TGCGCCAGCAGGACAACCCCTAGCACAGATACGCAGTATTTT.

The chain carries TRBV5-6 and TRBJ1-1; the match to TRBD1 covers 9 bases. The CDR3 has 18 residues. V was clipped by 4 bases and J by 10 bases; unmatched bases: 23. The germline V gene has CDR1 SGHDT and CDR2 YYEEEE. CDR3 sequence: CASSHRNRQGESLKVAFF. The CDR3 DNA is TGTGCCAGCAGCCATAGGAATAGACAGGGGGAGTCTCTTAAGGTAGCTTTCTTT. The whole variable domain, filled in from reference TRBV5-6 and TRBJ1-1, reads DAGVTQSPTHLIKTRGQQVTLRCSPKSGHDTVSWYQQALGQGPQFIFQYYEEEERQRGNFPDRFSGHQFPNYSSELNVNALLLGDSALYLCASSHRNRQGESLKVAFFGQGTRLTVV.

This chain joins TRBV5-6 and TRBJ2-7, with TRBD1 matching over 12 bases. The CDR3 is made up of 15 amino acids. Germline CDR1 SGHDT, CDR2 YYEEEE. The V gene end was trimmed by 5 bases and the J gene end by 5 bases; junction bases not matched to a gene: 8. The CDR3 is CASRYLGTGGNEQYF. In DNA form, the CDR3 reads TGTGCCAGCAGGTACCTAGGGACAGGGGGCAACGAGCAGTACTTC.

The chain combines TRBV7-3 with TRBJ2-1; TRBD1 might be the D (5 bases). Trimming removed 4 bases from V and 7 bases from J, with 17 bases in between. The CDR3 is 15 amino acids. Germline CDR1 and CDR2: SGHTA and FQGTGA. The CDR3 here is CASSYSGAGSNEQFF. CDR3 DNA: TGTGCCAGCAGCTATTCTGGGGCCGGATCGAATGAGCAGTTCTTC.

V is TRBV6-1 and J is TRBJ2-2, with D possibly matching TRBD1 (6 bases). The V end was cut by 8 bases, the J end by 5 bases, with 18 bases between. The CDR3 runs to 15 residues. Germline V CDR1 and CDR2: MNHNS, SASEGT. The CDR3 DNA sequence: TGTGCCAGCCCTCCCGCGACAGGTCGGACCGGGGAGCTGTTTTTT. Translated, it gives CASPPATGRTGELFF.

The chain links TRBV29-1 to TRBJ1-1, with 10 bases matching TRBD1. From germline, CDR1 is SQVTM and CDR2 ANQGSEA. Trimming removed 6 bases from V and 3 bases from J; junction bases left unmatched: 4. The CDR3 is made up of 13 amino acids. The CDR3 reads CSVGDRGYTEAFF. The CDR3 nucleotides are TGCAGCGTGGGGGACAGGGGTTACACTGAAGCTTTCTTT.

This chain connects TRBV6-5 to TRBJ2-5; D not resolved. CDR3 length: 14 amino acids. CDR1 MNHEY and CDR2 SVGAGI come from the germline V gene. V was clipped by 0 bases and J by 5 bases, with 10 bases between them. The CDR3 sequence is CASSYSSPLETQYF. In DNA, the CDR3 is TGTGCCAGCAGTTACTCGAGCCCCCTGGAGACCCAGTACTTC.

V usage is TRBV15 and J usage is TRBJ1-5, with D unclear. V was cut by 0 bases and J by 2 bases, with 11 bases left in between. The germline CDR1 and CDR2 sequences are LNHNV and YYDKDF (reference sequence). The CDR3 is 16 residues long. Here the CDR3 reads CATSRDRVVRNQPQHF. CDR3 DNA: TGTGCCACCAGCAGAGATCGGGTTGTCCGCAATCAGCCCCAGCATTTT.

The rearrangement uses TRBV7-9 and TRBJ2-3; 13 nucleotides line up with TRBD2. The CDR3 loop spans 16 amino acids. Trimming cost V 4 bases and J 7 bases; bases outside gene matches: 8. Germline V gene sequence: CDR1 SEHNR, CDR2 FQNEAQ (reference sequence). DNA for the CDR3: TGTGCCAGCAGCTACCTGGGACTAGCGGGACGGTATACGCAGTATTTT. Amino acid sequence: CASSYLGLAGRYTQYF.

The CDR3 DNA reads TGCAGCGTTGAAGAGGACAAGAACACTGAAGCTTTCTTT. It encodes CSVEEDKNTEAFF. The chain is built from TRBV29-1 and TRBJ1-1; D perhaps matches TRBD1 (5 bases). Germline CDR1 and CDR2: SQVTM and ANQGSEA. The CDR3 is made up of 13 amino acids. V was shortened by 0 bases and J by 1 base, with 6 bases between the two germline ends.

This clone occurred once. The genes are TRBV28 and TRBJ1-2; 10 bases map to TRBD1. Per germline, CDR1 MDHEN and CDR2 SYDVKM. The trim removed 4 bases at V and 8 bases at J, leaving 10 bases unmatched. The CDR3 is 15 amino acids. In DNA form, the CDR3 reads TGTGCCAGCAGTTCGACCCCCGGGACAGGGGTGGGCTACACCTTC. It codes for CASSSTPGTGVGYTF.

The chain combines TRBV19 with TRBJ2-7; 9 positions match TRBD2. CDR3 length equals 15 residues. Germline V gene sequence: CDR1 LNHDA, CDR2 SQIVND (reference sequence). V was pared by 0 bases and J by 6 bases, with 6 bases of the junction left unmatched. CDR3 loop: CASSIETSGPGEQYF. The CDR3, as DNA: TGTGCCAGTAGTATAGAAACTAGCGGGCCCGGCGAGCAGTACTTC.

The chain links TRBV30 to TRBJ2-3; tentative D call: TRBD1 (6 bases). The CDR3 is made up of 18 amino acids. The germline V and J ends were trimmed by 5 bases and 2 bases, with 26 bases remaining between them. Germline V gene data show CDR1 as GTSNPN and CDR2 as SVGIG (reference sequence). DNA of the CDR3: TGTGCCTGGCTGAAGGGTATGAACCAAGGGGGAACCACAGATACGCAGTATTTT. Translating it yields CAWLKGMNQGGTTDTQYF.

V usage is TRBV21-1 and J usage is TRBJ2-1; TRBD1 is taken as the D call from the table, unchecked against the DNA. TRBV21-1 is noted as a pseudogene. This CDR3 region has 16 residues. The CDR3 sequence: CASSKWRQRRSLEQFF. The CDR3 nucleotides read TGTGCCAGCAGCAAGTGGAGACAGAGACGGAGCCTTGAGCAGTTCTTC.

The chain couples TRBV19 to TRBJ2-5; D might be TRBD1 (6 bases). The CDR3 covers 14 residues. V was shortened by 3 bases and J by 4 bases, with 12 bases between the two germline ends. CDR1 LNHDA and CDR2 SQIVND come from the germline V gene (reference sequence). CDR3: CASSMRGRGETQYF. CDR3 coding DNA: TGTGCCAGTAGTATGAGAGGCAGGGGAGAGACCCAGTACTTC.